The entry below gives a single TCR beta chain sequence along with its context. Antigen unknown. CDR3 length: 16 residues. Germline V CDR1 and CDR2: SGHNT, YYREEE (reference sequence). V lost 3 bases to trimming and J lost 1 base, with 14 bases between them. The data were obtained in a study of T cells after yellow fever vaccination. Across the study: Preparing low-cell-number fractions relied on SMART-Seq v4 Ultra Low Input.

Study conclusions and caveats: Post-booster repertoires again held most primary-vaccination clones (roughly 95% CD4, 85% to 90% CD8).

Using its own MiXCR run on the 5' RACE reads, TCRdb lists one record per CDR3 protein. The table includes some 600,000 distinct CDR3 sequences, more than 9% detected once. This material consisted of PBMCs, taken on the day of the yellow fever booster vaccination. The rearrangement joins TRBV5-4 to TRBJ2-4; unclear D gene. The sequence was collected from a man aged 30 to 45 who received the YFV17D yellow fever vaccine. The CDR3 protein is CASSSWAGVAKNIQYF. CDR3 sequence (DNA): TGTGCCAGCAGCTCGTGGGCAGGTGTGGCCAAAAACATTCAGTACTTC.